The 32 T cell receptor beta chains listed next were all sequenced from one sample in a study of blood T cells in healthy people across ages. Alongside a J-beta primer mix, a sample-barcoded 5' primer served in a second PCR lasting roughly 6 to 11 cycles. TCRdb re-derived calls from the 5' RACE reads in MiXCR, one entry per CDR3 protein. The sample has approximately 730,000 distinct CDR3 sequences; 53% are singletons. Sequencing was done on a sample of blood. These receptors were collected from a man older than 75 in good health.

This clonotype appeared a few times. One end of the junction does not line up with germline, which may come from a read error. The chain recombines TRBV27 with TRBJ1-6; no firm D call. The CDR3 sequence is 14 residues long. Looked up from germline, CDR1 is MNHEY and CDR2 is SMNVEV (reference sequence). CDR3 residues: CASGFAGNNSPLHF. In nucleotides, the CDR3 is TGTGCCAGCGGTTTCGCGGGGAATAATTCACCCCTCCACTTT.

The genes are TRBV7-2 and TRBJ1-5; perhaps TRBD1 as D (5 bases). The length of the CDR3 is 15 residues. The germline V gene has CDR1 SGHTA and CDR2 FQGNSA. Trimming left V 6 bases short and J 0 bases short, with 12 bases between. This chain's CDR3 is CASRLGRVSNQPQHF. CDR3 coding DNA: TGTGCCAGCAGATTGGGCAGGGTTAGCAATCAGCCCCAGCATTTT.

This chain connects TRBV14 to TRBJ1-1; 10 bases line up with TRBD1. From germline, CDR1 is SGHDN and CDR2 FVKESK. The ends lost 5 bases at V and 5 bases at J; junction bases unmatched: 8. The CDR3 has 15 amino acids. The CDR3 sequence: CASSRLDRGLTEAFF. DNA for the CDR3: TGTGCCAGCAGCAGACTCGACAGGGGGCTGACTGAAGCTTTCTTT.

This chain connects TRBV7-9 to TRBJ2-1; no clear D. Deletions cut 5 bases from V and 5 bases from J, with 22 bases between. Germline V lookup: CDR1 SEHNR, CDR2 FQNEAQ (reference sequence). This CDR3 comprises 17 residues. The CDR3: CASSPLAAPKGNNEQFF. The CDR3 DNA reads as TGTGCCAGCAGCCCTCTGGCGGCACCCAAGGGAAACAATGAGCAGTTCTTC.

The V gene is TRBV6-2 or TRBV6-3, the J gene TRBJ2-1, with 13 bases lining up with TRBD2. The ends lost 8 bases at V and 3 bases at J; junction bases unmatched: 4. The CDR3 is 15 amino acids. Per germline, CDR1 MNHEY and CDR2 SVGEGT. In DNA form, the CDR3 reads TGTGCCAGCTCAGGGACTAGCGGGAACTACAATGAGCAGTTCTTC. Protein product: CASSGTSGNYNEQFF.

This chain uses TRBV24-1 with TRBJ2-7, with TRBD1 as a possible D gene (6 bases). From germline, CDR1 is KGHDR and CDR2 SFDVKD. V lost 6 bases and J lost 0, with 14 bases in between. The CDR3 runs 15 residues. CDR3 DNA sequence: TGTGCCACCAGTCAAGGACAGACGAGCTCCTACGAGCAGTACTTC. Its protein product is CATSQGQTSSYEQYF.

The rearrangement joins TRBV14 to TRBJ2-4; TRBD1 might be the D (6 bases). CDR3 length: 15 residues. V was cut by 0 bases and J by 15 bases, with 21 bases left in between. The germline V gene has CDR1 SGHDN and CDR2 FVKESK. The CDR3 DNA follows: TGTGCCAGCAGCCAAGATTGGCAGGCAGGGGAGACCCGGTACTTC. This codes for CASSQDWQAGETRYF. The whole variable domain, filled in from reference TRBV14 and TRBJ2-4, reads EAGVTQFPSHSVIEKGQTVTLRCDPISGHDNLYWYRRVMGKEIKFLLHFVKESKQDESGMPNNRFLAERTGGTYSTLKVQPAELEDSGVYFCASSQDWQAGETRYFGAGTRLSVL.

The chain combines TRBV3-1 with TRBJ2-7; 8 bases map to TRBD2. Trimming took 3 bases from V and 2 from J; bases not matched to a gene: 3. The CDR3 extends over 14 amino acids. Germline V gene sequence: CDR1 LGHDT, CDR2 YNNKEL (reference sequence). CDR3 DNA sequence: TGTGCCAGCAGCCAGGCAGCGGGAGCCTACGAGCAGTACTTC. It yields the protein CASSQAAGAYEQYF.

The CDR3 reads CASSLSGDTGELFF. CDR3 DNA sequence: TGCGCCAGCAGCTTGTCTGGGGACACCGGGGAGCTGTTTTTT. The chain joins TRBV5-1 to TRBJ2-2, with D hard to call. V gave up 1 base and J gave up 3 bases, with 7 bases separating them. CDR1 SGHRS and CDR2 YFSETQ come from the germline V gene. CDR3 length: 14 amino acids.

The chain links TRBV6-6 to TRBJ1-1; no clear D. The CDR3 contains 15 residues. V was shortened by 0 bases and J by 0 bases, with 8 bases between the two germline ends. Germline CDR1 and CDR2: MNHNY and SVGAGI (reference sequence). Here the CDR3 reads CASSYSKGMNTEAFF. CDR3 nucleotides: TGTGCCAGCAGTTACTCGAAGGGTATGAACACTGAAGCTTTCTTT.

This sequence joins TRBV6-2 or TRBV6-3 and TRBJ2-4; 8 bases are a match to TRBD2. The V gene end was trimmed by 2 bases and the J gene end by 0 bases; junction bases not matched to a gene: 15. This CDR3 contains 20 residues. Germline-derived CDR1 and CDR2 are MNHEY and SVGEGT. The CDR3 sequence is CASSYLLEREPGSAKNIQYF. In nucleotides, the CDR3 is TGTGCCAGCAGTTACCTCCTCGAGCGGGAGCCAGGGTCAGCCAAAAACATTCAGTACTTC.

The chain recombines TRBV18 with TRBJ2-4, with D unclear. The CDR3 runs 12 residues. The V and J ends lost 6 bases and 4 bases respectively, with 7 bases between them. Germline CDR1 and CDR2: KGHSH and LQKENI. This CDR3 is CASSSQKNIQYF. For the CDR3, the DNA is TGTGCCAGCTCGTCCCAGAAAAACATTCAGTACTTC.

This chain links TRBV9 with TRBJ2-5; 8 positions match TRBD1. The germline V gene encodes CDR1 SGDLS and CDR2 YYNGEE. The CDR3 spans 13 residues. With 4 bases clipped from V and 5 bases from J, the junction kept 4 bases outside the gene matches. CDR3 sequence reads: CASSLRQGETQYF. The CDR3 region has the DNA TGTGCCAGCAGCTTACGACAGGGGGAGACCCAGTACTTC.

J is TRBJ2-7 and V is TRBV15; 9 positions agree with TRBD1. The CDR3 is 16 amino acids. The V and J ends lost 5 bases and 1 base, in that order; junction bases with no gene match: 9. The germline gives CDR1 LNHNV, CDR2 YYDKDF (reference sequence). This CDR3 reads CATSGRTGTGSYEQYF. CDR3 coding DNA: TGTGCCACCAGCGGACGTACCGGGACAGGGTCCTACGAGCAGTACTTC. Looking up the rest from reference TRBV15 and TRBJ2-7 gives the full variable domain: DAMVIQNPRYQVTQFGKPVTLSCSQTLNHNVMYWYQQKSSQAPKLLFHYYDKDFNNEADTPDNFQSRRPNTSFCFLDIRSPGLGDTAMYLCATSGRTGTGSYEQYFGPGTRLTVT.

The genes are TRBV28 and TRBJ1-2; D not resolved. Trimming took 6 bases from V and 4 from J, leaving 9 bases between them. The CDR3 is 12 amino acids. CDR1 is MDHEN, CDR2 SYDVKM, per germline. The CDR3: CASRGRPYGYTF. The CDR3 nucleotides read TGTGCCAGCAGAGGCAGACCCTATGGCTACACCTTC.

This clonotype was counted a few times. The gene calls are TRBV20-1 and TRBJ1-2; 8 nucleotides match TRBD1. CDR1 is DFQATT, CDR2 SNEGSKA, per germline (reference sequence). The CDR3 runs 16 residues. V trimming: 8 bases; J trimming: 4 bases; junction bases outside the gene matches: 18. The CDR3 spells CSPGAGQGERSYGYTF. Here the CDR3 DNA reads TGCAGTCCAGGAGCTGGACAGGGAGAGAGAAGCTATGGCTACACCTTC.

This clonotype has more than one count but fewer than ten. V usage is TRBV20-1 and J usage is TRBJ2-5; 11 bases are a match to TRBD2. J was trimmed by 11 bases and V by 5 bases; bases with no gene match: 13. Germline V CDR1 and CDR2: DFQATT, SNEGSKA (reference sequence). This CDR3 has 14 amino acids. CDR3 sequence: CSAPNSGRAQEQYF. The CDR3 region has the DNA TGCAGTGCTCCGAATAGCGGGAGGGCCCAAGAGCAGTACTTC.

This clonotype has just a few counts. The V and J genes are TRBV28 and TRBJ2-4; 9 bases match TRBD2. Germline-derived CDR1 and CDR2 are MDHEN and SYDVKM. The CDR3 covers 16 residues. Trimming took 6 bases from V and 1 from J; bases not matched to a gene: 7. The CDR3 DNA reads as TGTGCCAGCAGCCAAGCGGGAGGCACCGCCAAAAACATTCAGTACTTC. This translates into CASSQAGGTAKNIQYF.

This CDR3 is CSASGPQETQYF. The CDR3 bases are TGCAGTGCTAGCGGGCCTCAAGAGACCCAGTACTTC. J is TRBJ2-5 and V is TRBV20-1; no firm D call. Germline lookup yields CDR1 DFQATT and CDR2 SNEGSKA (reference sequence). The CDR3 covers 12 residues. V lost 3 bases to trimming and J lost 2 bases, with 7 bases between them.

V and J are TRBV2 and TRBJ1-4; maybe TRBD1 (6 bases). The CDR3 sequence is 13 residues long. The germline V and J ends were trimmed by 8 bases and 14 bases, with 21 bases remaining between them. Per germline, CDR1 SNHLY and CDR2 FYNNEI. CDR3 DNA: TGTGCCAGCGGGGGGGCGCCCCTTCGTACCCTGTTTTTT. This encodes CASGGAPLRTLFF. Combining the CDR3 with reference TRBV2 and TRBJ1-4 gives the whole variable domain EPEVTQTPSHQVTQMGQEVILRCVPISNHLYFYWYRQILGQKVEFLVSFYNNEISEKSEIFDDQFSVERPDGSNFTLKIRSTKLEDSAMYFCASGGAPLRTLFFGSGTQLSVL.

The V gene is TRBV11-2, the J gene TRBJ2-5, with 7 nucleotides matching TRBD2. This CDR3 contains 15 residues. Per germline, CDR1 SGHAT and CDR2 FQNNGV. V gave up 3 bases and J gave up 2 bases; unmatched junction bases: 6. CDR3 sequence reads: CASSFGPGGQETQYF. For the CDR3, the DNA is TGTGCCAGCAGCTTTGGCCCCGGGGGGCAAGAGACCCAGTACTTC.

V gene TRBV5-1 combines with J gene TRBJ2-3, with D possibly being TRBD2 (6 bases). CDR3 length: 16 amino acids. Germline V CDR1 and CDR2: SGHRS, YFSETQ. V shed 3 bases and J shed 1 base, with 15 bases lying between them. CDR3 sequence: CASSYIAEARTDTQYF. The DNA for the CDR3 is TGCGCCAGCAGCTACATAGCGGAAGCACGCACAGATACGCAGTATTTT.

This clonotype was detected once. The chain links TRBV6-1 to TRBJ2-4, with unresolved D. CDR3 length: 15 residues. Trimming shortened V by 5 bases and J by 0 bases, and 11 bases separated the two germline ends. The V gene's germline CDR1 is MNHNS and CDR2 SASEGT. The CDR3, as DNA: TGTGCCAGCAGTCCGCTGGGCGTAGCCAAAAACATTCAGTACTTC. Its translation is CASSPLGVAKNIQYF.

The chain links TRBV12-3 or TRBV12-4 to TRBJ2-3; D is uncertain. The CDR3 consists of 14 residues. V lost 4 bases and J lost 14, with 22 bases in between. CDR3 protein: CASSSNSPPRYAYF. The CDR3 nucleotides are TGTGCCAGCAGTTCTAATAGCCCACCCAGATACGCGTATTTT.

This sequence joins TRBV7-2 and TRBJ1-4, with D possibly TRBD1 on 6 matching bases. The CDR3 covers 12 residues. V was clipped by 9 bases and J by 4 bases, with 9 bases between them. In germline, CDR1 is SGHTA, CDR2 FQGNSA. CDR3 sequence (DNA): TGTGCCAGTCGGACAGTTAATGAAAAACTGTTTTTT. It encodes CASRTVNEKLFF.

This clonotype was seen once. The rearrangement uses TRBV12-3 or TRBV12-4 and TRBJ2-3; the match to TRBD2 covers 10 bases. V gave up 1 base and J gave up 10 bases; unmatched junction bases: 14. The CDR3 totals 17 residues. The CDR3 sequence is CASSLDNSGRAWMAQYF. The CDR3 nucleotides read TGTGCCAGCAGTTTAGATAACAGCGGGAGGGCCTGGATGGCGCAGTATTTT.

This clonotype was counted only a few times. The V and J genes are TRBV5-1 and TRBJ2-7; 7 bases align to TRBD2. V lost 6 bases to trimming and J lost 2 bases; unmatched junction nucleotides: 11. This CDR3 is 15 amino acids long. CDR1 SGHRS and CDR2 YFSETQ come from the germline V gene. The DNA of the CDR3 is TGCGCCAGCATCCTGGGGGTAGCGGGTCCCTACGAGCAGTACTTC. This codes for CASILGVAGPYEQYF. Filled out from reference TRBV5-1 and TRBJ2-7, the complete variable domain reads KAGVTQTPRYLIKTRGQQVTLSCSPISGHRSVSWYQQTPGQGLQFLFEYFSETQRNKGNFPGRFSGRQFSNSRSEMNVSTLELGDSALYLCASILGVAGPYEQYFGPGTRLTVT.

With regard to this clonotype: One end of the junction is discordant with germline, which a read error may explain. V usage is TRBV10-3 and J usage is TRBJ2-1; maybe TRBD2 (5 bases). The germline V gene has CDR1 ENHRY and CDR2 SYGVKD. This CDR3 spans 15 amino acids. The CDR3 bases are TGTGCCATCAATGAGGGTTCGAGCTCCTACAATAAGCAGTTCTTC. Protein: CAINEGSSSYNKQFF.

The chain has TRBV12-3 or TRBV12-4 and TRBJ2-1; 12 bases match TRBD2. This CDR3 has 15 residues. The V gene end was trimmed by 6 bases and the J gene end by 9 bases; junction bases not matched to a gene: 9. This chain's CDR3 is CASSFTSGRNIEQFF. DNA of the CDR3: TGTGCCAGCAGCTTTACTAGCGGGAGGAACATTGAGCAGTTCTTC.

This clonotype has only a few counts. The chain links TRBV10-3 to TRBJ2-1; TRBD2 aligns across 7 bases. Germline lookup yields CDR1 ENHRY and CDR2 SYGVKD. J lost 4 bases, V lost 2 bases, and 14 bases had no gene match. This CDR3 is 18 amino acids long. The DNA for the CDR3 is TGTGCCATCAGTGAGCCGGCGGCTAGCGGTAAAGGGTACAATGAGCAGTTCTTC. Amino acids: CAISEPAASGKGYNEQFF.

This clonotype was seen a single time. The chain is built from TRBV5-1 and TRBJ1-2, with D possibly matching TRBD1 (6 bases). The CDR3 is 14 amino acids. Germline V lookup: CDR1 SGHRS, CDR2 YFSETQ. The V end lost 3 bases, the J end lost 4 bases, and 13 bases lay between the germline ends. As DNA, the CDR3 is TGCGCCAGCAGCTCACAACAGGGCGCCTATGGCTACACCTTC. Protein: CASSSQQGAYGYTF. Combining the CDR3 with reference TRBV5-1 and TRBJ1-2 gives the whole variable domain KAGVTQTPRYLIKTRGQQVTLSCSPISGHRSVSWYQQTPGQGLQFLFEYFSETQRNKGNFPGRFSGRQFSNSRSEMNVSTLELGDSALYLCASSSQQGAYGYTFGSGTRLTVV.

The gene calls are TRBV6-6 and TRBJ2-7; TRBD2 matches 10 bases. The CDR3 has 15 amino acids. CDR1 and CDR2 from the germline V gene are MNHNY and SVGAGI (reference sequence). The ends lost 5 bases at V and 2 bases at J; junction bases unmatched: 6. In DNA, the CDR3 is TGTGCCAGCAGTCAACTAGCGGGACGTACCTACGAGCAGTACTTC. Its translation is CASSQLAGRTYEQYF.